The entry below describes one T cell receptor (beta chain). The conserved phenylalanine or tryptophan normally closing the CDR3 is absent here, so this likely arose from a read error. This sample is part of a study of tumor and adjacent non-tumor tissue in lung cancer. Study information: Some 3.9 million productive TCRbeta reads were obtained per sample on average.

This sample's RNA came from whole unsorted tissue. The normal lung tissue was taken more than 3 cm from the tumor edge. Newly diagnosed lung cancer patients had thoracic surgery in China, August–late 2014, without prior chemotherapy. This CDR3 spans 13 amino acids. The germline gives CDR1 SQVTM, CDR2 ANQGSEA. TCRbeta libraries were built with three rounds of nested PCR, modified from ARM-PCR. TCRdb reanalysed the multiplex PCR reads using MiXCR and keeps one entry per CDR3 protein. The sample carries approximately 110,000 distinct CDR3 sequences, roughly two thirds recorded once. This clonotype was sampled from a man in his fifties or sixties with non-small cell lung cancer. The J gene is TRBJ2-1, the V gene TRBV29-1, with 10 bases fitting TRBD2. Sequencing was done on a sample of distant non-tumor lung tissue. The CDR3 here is CSVAGTSANEQFL. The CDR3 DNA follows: TGCAGCGTCGCCGGGACTAGCGCCAATGAACAGTTCCTC.